This T cell receptor beta chain was identified during a study of cytomegalovirus exposure and HLA in healthy donors. It was with 60 Vbeta and 13 Jbeta primers that the PCR ran. Libraries were prepared by immunoSEQ multiplex PCR; TCRdb keeps only in-frame clonotypes and omits some of them. Its table lists roughly 120,000 clones. CDR1 is SEHNR, CDR2 FQNEAQ, per germline (reference sequence). Deletions cut 4 bases from V and 4 bases from J, with 11 bases between. The length of the CDR3 is 14 residues. The receptor was derived from a man between 18 and 29 years old in good health and CMV-seronegative. V is TRBV7-9 and J is TRBJ1-3; D gene ambiguous. The source material was PBMCs. Here the CDR3 reads CASSSPTLGNTIYF. Written as DNA, the CDR3 is TGTGCCAGCAGCTCCCCTACTCTGGGAAACACCATATATTTT.